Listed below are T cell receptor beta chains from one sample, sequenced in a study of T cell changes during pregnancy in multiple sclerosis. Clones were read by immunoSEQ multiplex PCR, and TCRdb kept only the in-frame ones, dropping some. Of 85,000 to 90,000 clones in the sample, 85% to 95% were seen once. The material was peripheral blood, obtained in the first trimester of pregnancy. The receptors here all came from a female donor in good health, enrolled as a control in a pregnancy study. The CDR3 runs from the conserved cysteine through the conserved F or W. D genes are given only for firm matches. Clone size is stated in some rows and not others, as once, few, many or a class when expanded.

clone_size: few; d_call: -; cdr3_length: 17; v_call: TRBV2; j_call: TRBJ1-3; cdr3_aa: CASSVRQDLISGNTIYF; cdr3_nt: TGTGCCAGCAGTGTACGACAGGACCTCATCTCTGGAAACACCATATATTTT
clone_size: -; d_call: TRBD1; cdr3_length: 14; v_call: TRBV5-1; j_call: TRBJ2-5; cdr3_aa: CASSAQTGAETQYF; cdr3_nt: TGCGCCAGCAGCGCCCAGACAGGGGCAGAGACCCAGTACTTC
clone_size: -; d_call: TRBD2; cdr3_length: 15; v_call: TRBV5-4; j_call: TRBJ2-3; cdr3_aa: CASSLRGGGTDTQYF; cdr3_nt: TGTGCCAGCAGCCTCCGGGGGGGTGGCACAGATACGCAGTATTTT
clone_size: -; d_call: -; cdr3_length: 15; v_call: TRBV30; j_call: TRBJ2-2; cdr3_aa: CAWSITRHATGELFF; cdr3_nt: TGTGCCTGGAGTATTACCAGACACGCCACCGGGGAGCTGTTTTTT
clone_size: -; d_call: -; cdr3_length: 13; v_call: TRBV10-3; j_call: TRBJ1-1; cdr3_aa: CAISDTQGPKAFF; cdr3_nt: TGTGCCATCAGTGATACGCAGGGCCCAAAAGCTTTCTTT
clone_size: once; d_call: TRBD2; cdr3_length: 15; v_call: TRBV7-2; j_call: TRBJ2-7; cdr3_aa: CASSPTGAGFGEQYF; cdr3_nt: TGTGCCAGCAGCCCAACAGGAGCGGGGTTCGGAGAGCAGTACTTC
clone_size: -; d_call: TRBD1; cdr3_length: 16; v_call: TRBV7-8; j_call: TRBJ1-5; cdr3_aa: CASSSGGQGAYQPQHF; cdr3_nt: TGTGCCAGCAGCTCCGGGGGGCAGGGGGCTTATCAGCCCCAGCATTTT
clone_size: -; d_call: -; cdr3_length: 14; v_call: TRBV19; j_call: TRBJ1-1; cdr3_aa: CASSITGSGTEAFF; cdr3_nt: TGTGCCAGTAGTATAACGGGGAGCGGCACTGAAGCTTTCTTT
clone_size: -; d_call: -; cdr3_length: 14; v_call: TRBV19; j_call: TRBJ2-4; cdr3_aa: CASASRGFGDIQYF; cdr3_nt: TGTGCCAGTGCCTCCCGAGGGTTCGGGGACATTCAGTACTTC
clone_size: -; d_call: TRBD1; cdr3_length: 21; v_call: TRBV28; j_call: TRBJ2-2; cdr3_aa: CASSSMYRDRARESTTGELFF; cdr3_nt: TGTGCCAGCAGTTCAATGTACCGGGACAGGGCTAGGGAGTCCACCACCGGGGAGCTGTTTTTT
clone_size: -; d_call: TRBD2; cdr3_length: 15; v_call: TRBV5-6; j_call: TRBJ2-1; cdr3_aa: CASSPGGGLANEQFF; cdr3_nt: TGTGCCAGCAGCCCGGGAGGGGGTTTGGCCAATGAGCAGTTCTTC
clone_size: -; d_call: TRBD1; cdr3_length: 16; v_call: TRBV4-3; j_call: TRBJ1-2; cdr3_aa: CASSQDQTGGSYGYTF; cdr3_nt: TGCGCCAGCAGCCAAGATCAAACAGGGGGAAGCTATGGCTACACCTTC
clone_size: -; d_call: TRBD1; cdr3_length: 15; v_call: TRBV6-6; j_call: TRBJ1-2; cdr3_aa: CASSPGQGGNYGYTF; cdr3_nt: TGTGCCAGCAGCCCGGGACAGGGAGGGAACTATGGCTACACCTTC
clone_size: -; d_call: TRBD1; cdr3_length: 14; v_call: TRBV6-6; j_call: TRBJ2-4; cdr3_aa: CASSWGTERNIQYF; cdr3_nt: TGTGCCAGCAGTTGGGGGACAGAAAGAAACATTCAGTACTTC
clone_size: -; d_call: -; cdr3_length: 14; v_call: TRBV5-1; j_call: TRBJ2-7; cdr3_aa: CASSLSSGPNEQYF; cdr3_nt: TGCGCCAGCAGCTTGTCGTCAGGGCCGAACGAGCAGTACTTC
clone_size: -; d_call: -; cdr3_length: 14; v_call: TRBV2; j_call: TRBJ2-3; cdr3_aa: CASSGQRSPDTQYF; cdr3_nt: TGTGCCAGCTCCGGACAGAGGTCCCCGGATACGCAGTATTTT
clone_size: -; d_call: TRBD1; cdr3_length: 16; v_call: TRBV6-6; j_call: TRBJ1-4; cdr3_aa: CASSYSPGQAAEKLFF; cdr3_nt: TGTGCCAGCAGTTACTCCCCGGGACAGGCGGCTGAAAAACTGTTTTTT
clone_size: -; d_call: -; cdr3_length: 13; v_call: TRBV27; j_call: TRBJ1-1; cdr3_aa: CASSLGRNTEAFF; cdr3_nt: TGTGCCAGCAGTTTGGGCAGAAACACTGAAGCTTTCTTT
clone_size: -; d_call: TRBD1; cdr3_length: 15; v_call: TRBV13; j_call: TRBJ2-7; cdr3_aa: CASSFSGTAAFGQYF; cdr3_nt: TGTGCCAGCAGTTTTTCCGGGACAGCCGCCTTCGGGCAGTACTTC
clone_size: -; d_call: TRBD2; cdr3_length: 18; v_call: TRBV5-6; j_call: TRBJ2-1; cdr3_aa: CASSLGLAETPRVGGQFF; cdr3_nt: TGTGCCAGCAGCCTGGGACTAGCGGAGACCCCGAGGGTCGGGGGGCAGTTCTTC
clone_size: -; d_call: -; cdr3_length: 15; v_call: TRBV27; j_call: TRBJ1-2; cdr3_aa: CASSSSPPGYYGYTF; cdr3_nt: TGTGCCAGCAGCTCCTCCCCTCCAGGGTATTATGGCTACACCTTC
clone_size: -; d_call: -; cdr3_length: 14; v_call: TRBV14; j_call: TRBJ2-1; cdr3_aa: CASSQQQGRHEQFF; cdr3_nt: TGTGCCAGCAGCCAGCAACAGGGTCGGCATGAGCAGTTCTTC
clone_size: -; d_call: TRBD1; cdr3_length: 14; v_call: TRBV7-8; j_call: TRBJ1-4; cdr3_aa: CASSRGTGTEKLFF; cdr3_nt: TGTGCCAGCAGCCGGGGGACAGGGACCGAAAAACTGTTTTTT
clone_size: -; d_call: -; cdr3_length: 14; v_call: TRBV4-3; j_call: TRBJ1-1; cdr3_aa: CASNFLTANTEAFF; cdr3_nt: TGCGCCAGCAATTTCCTGACAGCGAACACTGAAGCTTTCTTT
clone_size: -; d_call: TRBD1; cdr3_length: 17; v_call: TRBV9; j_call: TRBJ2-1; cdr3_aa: CASSVEGTASSYNEQFF; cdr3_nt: TGTGCCAGCAGCGTAGAAGGGACAGCAAGCTCCTACAATGAGCAGTTCTTC
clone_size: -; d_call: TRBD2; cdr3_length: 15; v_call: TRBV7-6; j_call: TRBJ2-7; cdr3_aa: CASSPTSGGTYEQYF; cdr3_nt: TGTGCCAGCAGCCCCACTAGCGGGGGGACCTACGAGCAGTACTTC
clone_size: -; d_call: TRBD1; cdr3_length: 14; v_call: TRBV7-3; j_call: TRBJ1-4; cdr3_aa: CASSLGQGSEKLFF; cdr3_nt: TGTGCCAGCAGCTTAGGACAGGGGAGCGAAAAACTGTTTTTT
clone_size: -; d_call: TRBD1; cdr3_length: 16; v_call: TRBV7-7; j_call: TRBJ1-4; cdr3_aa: CASSFYRGPFDEKLFF; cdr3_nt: TGTGCTAGCAGCTTCTACAGGGGGCCCTTTGATGAAAAACTGTTTTTT
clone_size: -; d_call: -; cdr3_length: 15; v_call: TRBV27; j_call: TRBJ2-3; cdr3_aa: CASRHRETSTDTQYF; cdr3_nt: TGTGCCAGCAGACACCGGGAGACTAGCACAGATACGCAGTATTTT
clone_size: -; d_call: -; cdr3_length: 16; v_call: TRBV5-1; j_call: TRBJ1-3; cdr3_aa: CASSSAGLYSGNTIYF; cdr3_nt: TGCGCCAGCAGCTCGGCGGGGCTCTACTCTGGAAACACCATATATTTT
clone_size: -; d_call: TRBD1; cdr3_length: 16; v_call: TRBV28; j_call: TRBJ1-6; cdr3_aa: CASSAGTGLHNSPLHF; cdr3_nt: TGTGCCAGCAGTGCCGGGACAGGGCTCCATAATTCACCCCTCCACTTT
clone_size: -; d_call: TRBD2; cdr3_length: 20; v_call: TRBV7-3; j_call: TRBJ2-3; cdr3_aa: CASSLTLGLAGDTSTDTQYF; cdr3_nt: TGTGCCAGCAGCTTAACCCTAGGACTAGCGGGTGATACTAGCACAGATACGCAGTATTTT
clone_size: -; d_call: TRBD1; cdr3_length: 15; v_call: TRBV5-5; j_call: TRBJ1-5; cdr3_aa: CASSLGGTGNQPQHF; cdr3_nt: TGTGCCAGCAGCTTGGGGGGGACAGGGAATCAGCCCCAGCATTTT
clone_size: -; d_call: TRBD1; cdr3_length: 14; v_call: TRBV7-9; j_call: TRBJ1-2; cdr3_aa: CASSSRQGPTSYTF; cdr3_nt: TGTGCCAGCAGCTCGAGACAGGGACCGACGAGCTACACCTTC
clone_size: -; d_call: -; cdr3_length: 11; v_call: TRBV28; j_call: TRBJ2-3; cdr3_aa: CASSLGGWVYF; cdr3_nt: TGTGCCAGCAGTCTAGGGGGATGGGTGTATTTT
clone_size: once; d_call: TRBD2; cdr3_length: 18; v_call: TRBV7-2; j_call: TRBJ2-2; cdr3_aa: CASSWGLAGNPNTGELFF; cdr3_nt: TGTGCCAGCAGCTGGGGACTAGCGGGGAACCCAAACACCGGGGAGCTGTTTTTT
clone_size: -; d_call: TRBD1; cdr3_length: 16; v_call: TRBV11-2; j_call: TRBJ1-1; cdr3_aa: CASSFAGTGVGTEAFF; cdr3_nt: TGTGCCAGCAGCTTCGCGGGGACAGGGGTTGGCACTGAAGCTTTCTTT
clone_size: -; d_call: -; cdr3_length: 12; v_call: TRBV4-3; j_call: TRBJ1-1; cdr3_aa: CASSQGVSEAFF; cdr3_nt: TGCGCCAGCAGCCAAGGTGTCTCTGAAGCTTTCTTT
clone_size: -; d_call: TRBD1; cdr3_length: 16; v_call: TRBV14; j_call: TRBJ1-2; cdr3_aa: CASSQGHGDSGYGYTF; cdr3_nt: TGTGCCAGCAGCCAAGGTCATGGGGACAGCGGGTATGGCTACACCTTC
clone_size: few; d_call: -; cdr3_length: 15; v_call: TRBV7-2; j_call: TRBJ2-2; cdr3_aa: CASSLLTSMAGELFF; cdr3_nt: TGTGCCAGCAGCTTATTAACTAGTATGGCCGGGGAGCTGTTTTTT
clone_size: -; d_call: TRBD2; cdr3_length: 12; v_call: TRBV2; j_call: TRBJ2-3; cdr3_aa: CASGGEADTQYF; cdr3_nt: TGTGCCAGCGGGGGGGAGGCAGATACGCAGTATTTT
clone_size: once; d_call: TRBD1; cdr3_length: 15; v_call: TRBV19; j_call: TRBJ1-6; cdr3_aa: CASSMDRAYNSPLHF; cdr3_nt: TGTGCCAGTAGTATGGACAGGGCCTATAATTCACCCCTCCACTTT
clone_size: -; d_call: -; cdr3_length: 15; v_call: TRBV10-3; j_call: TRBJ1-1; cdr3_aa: CAISELGATNTEAFF; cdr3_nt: TGTGCCATCAGTGAACTGGGGGCAACGAACACTGAAGCTTTCTTT
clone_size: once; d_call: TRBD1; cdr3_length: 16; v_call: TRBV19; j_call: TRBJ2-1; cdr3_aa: CASSPGTGGNYNEQFF; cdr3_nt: TGTGCCAGTAGTCCGGGGACAGGAGGAAACTACAATGAGCAGTTCTTC
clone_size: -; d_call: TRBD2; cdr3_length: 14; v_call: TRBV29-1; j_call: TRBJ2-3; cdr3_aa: CSVVGTSGTDTQYF; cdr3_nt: TGCAGCGTTGTAGGGACTAGCGGCACAGATACGCAGTATTTT
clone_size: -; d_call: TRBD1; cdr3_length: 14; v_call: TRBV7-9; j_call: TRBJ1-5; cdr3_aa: CASSAGQGNQPQHF; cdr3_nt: TGTGCCAGCAGCGCCGGACAGGGAAATCAGCCCCAGCATTTT
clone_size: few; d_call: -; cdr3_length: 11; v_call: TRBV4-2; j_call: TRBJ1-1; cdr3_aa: CATIRGTEAFF; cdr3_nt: TGTGCCACCATCAGGGGCACTGAAGCTTTCTTT
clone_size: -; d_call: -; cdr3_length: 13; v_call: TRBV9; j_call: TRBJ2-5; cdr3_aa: CASSVGNQETQYF; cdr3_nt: TGTGCCAGCAGCGTAGGTAATCAAGAGACCCAGTACTTC
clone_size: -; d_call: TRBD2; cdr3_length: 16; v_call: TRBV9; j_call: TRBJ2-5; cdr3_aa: CASSVGSGGAGETQYF; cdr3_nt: TGTGCCAGCAGCGTCGGTAGCGGGGGGGCCGGTGAGACCCAGTACTTC